The 19 T cell receptor beta chains given below trace back to one sample, sequenced in a study of cytomegalovirus exposure and HLA in healthy donors listed by TCRdb under 2017. Library prep was done by the immunoSEQ multiplex PCR assay. For the multiplex PCR, a mixture combining 60 forward primers for TCR Vbeta segments and 13 reverse primers for TCR Jbeta segments was used. TCRdb's version of the immuneACCESS table is confined to in-frame rearrangements and falls short of the full clone set. An unresolved V gene accounts for under half of the shortfall where checked; the remainder is of unknown origin. For this sample there are about 140,000 clones; 88% appear just once. More than 0.5% of the sample is held by the ten biggest clonotypes. The sample comprised PBMCs. All receptors derive from a woman in her thirties or forties in good health and CMV-seronegative.

This chain joins TRBV5-1 and TRBJ1-4, with 8 bases fitting TRBD1. This CDR3 comprises 15 residues. V lost 4 bases, J lost 8 bases, and 10 bases stayed unmatched. The germline gives CDR1 SGHRS, CDR2 YFSETQ. The CDR3 nucleotides are TGCGCCAGCAGCACCGCAGGGGGCGAAAACGAAAAACTGTTTTTT. Translated: CASSTAGGENEKLFF. Combining the CDR3 with reference TRBV5-1 and TRBJ1-4 gives the whole variable domain KAGVTQTPRYLIKTRGQQVTLSCSPISGHRSVSWYQQTPGQGLQFLFEYFSETQRNKGNFPGRFSGRQFSNSRSEMNVSTLELGDSALYLCASSTAGGENEKLFFGSGTQLSVL.

DNA for the CDR3: TGTGCCAGCAGTGAACAGGGCCGGTCCAATGAGCAGTTCTTC. Protein: CASSEQGRSNEQFF. The V and J genes are TRBV2 and TRBJ2-1; D is perhaps TRBD1 (5 bases). Germline V CDR1 and CDR2: SNHLY, FYNNEI. The V end was cut by 2 bases, the J end by 6 bases, with 11 bases between. This CDR3 contains 14 residues. The variable domain in full, completed from reference TRBV2 and TRBJ2-1, reads EPEVTQTPSHQVTQMGQEVILRCVPISNHLYFYWYRQILGQKVEFLVSFYNNEISEKSEIFDDQFSVERPDGSNFTLKIRSTKLEDSAMYFCASSEQGRSNEQFFGPGTRLTVL.

This clone came up a few times. This chain links TRBV6-5 with TRBJ1-2; D not resolved. The CDR3 is made up of 15 amino acids. Trimming took 7 bases from V and 4 from J, leaving 19 bases between them. Germline CDR1 is MNHEY and CDR2 is SVGAGI. CDR3 bases: TGTGCCAGCACCCTCGGACTGATTTTGGGCTATGGCTACACCTTC. Its translation: CASTLGLILGYGYTF.

J is TRBJ1-5 and V is TRBV4-1; D call uncertain. The CDR3 extends over 14 amino acids. The V end was cut by 3 bases, the J end by 2 bases, with 8 bases between. From germline, CDR1 is MGHRA and CDR2 YSYEKL. Here the CDR3 reads CASSQLFGNQPQHF. The CDR3 DNA is TGCGCCAGCAGCCAGTTATTTGGCAATCAGCCCCAGCATTTT.

V gene TRBV13 combines with J gene TRBJ2-7; TRBD2 matches at 8 bases. Per germline, CDR1 PRHDT and CDR2 FYEKMQ (reference sequence). The CDR3 contains 14 residues. V lost 1 base to trimming and J lost 3 bases; unmatched junction nucleotides: 2. In nucleotides, the CDR3 is TGTGCCAGCAGCTTAGTGACTAGCGACTACGAGCAGTACTTC. It specifies CASSLVTSDYEQYF.

The V and J genes are TRBV19 and TRBJ2-7; 9 bases match TRBD1. The CDR3 loop spans 13 amino acids. With V trimmed by 9 bases and J by 2 bases, 5 bases remained unmatched. CDR1 LNHDA and CDR2 SQIVND come from the germline V gene (reference sequence). CDR3 coding DNA: TGTGCCAGCAGGGACAGGGCAACCTACGAGCAGTACTTC. This gives the protein CASRDRATYEQYF.

The chain combines TRBV27 with TRBJ1-2, with D possibly TRBD1 on 6 matching bases. Germline V gene sequence: CDR1 MNHEY, CDR2 SMNVEV (reference sequence). CDR3 size: 14 residues. The V gene lost 2 bases and the J gene lost 6 bases, with 13 bases spanning the gap. The CDR3 reads CASSLLRDTNGYTF. As DNA, the CDR3 is TGTGCCAGCAGTTTACTCAGGGACACCAATGGCTACACCTTC.

The chain couples TRBV5-1 to TRBJ2-5; 8 nucleotides agree with TRBD2. Germline lookup yields CDR1 SGHRS and CDR2 YFSETQ. V was clipped by 0 bases and J by 5 bases; unmatched bases: 15. This CDR3 spans 18 amino acids. In nucleotides, the CDR3 is TGCGCCAGCAGCTTGGCCTTAGCGGGACGTCCCGGCGGGGAGACCCAGTACTTC. This encodes CASSLALAGRPGGETQYF.

This chain links TRBV7-9 with TRBJ2-2; 12 bases line up with TRBD2. Germline-derived CDR1 and CDR2 are SEHNR and FQNEAQ (reference sequence). The trim removed 5 bases at V and 16 bases at J, leaving 14 bases unmatched. This CDR3 has 15 amino acids. This CDR3 is CASSRYILAGGMKFF. The CDR3 DNA reads as TGTGCCAGCAGCCGCTATATTCTAGCGGGAGGGATGAAGTTTTTT.

This chain connects TRBV6-1 to TRBJ1-1; D unresolved. Trimming pared 6 bases from V and 8 bases from J, leaving 10 bases between. The CDR3 has 11 amino acids. Germline assignment: CDR1 MNHNS and CDR2 SASEGT. This CDR3 is CASRDGHEAFF. CDR3 coding DNA: TGTGCCAGCAGAGATGGCCACGAAGCTTTCTTT.

V usage is TRBV5-1 and J usage is TRBJ2-1; 12 bases map to TRBD1. This CDR3 contains 17 residues. Germline values: CDR1 SGHRS, CDR2 YFSETQ. Losses at the gene ends were 0 bases for V and 7 bases for J; bases not matched to a gene: 8. The DNA of the CDR3 is TGCGCCAGCAGCTTGGTCCTAGGGACAGGGGGCAGGAATGAGCAGTTCTTC. Amino acids: CASSLVLGTGGRNEQFF.

Regarding this clone: The same CDR3 also results from other DNA sequences found in this sample. This sequence joins TRBV27 and TRBJ1-2, with TRBD1 matching 10 bases. The CDR3 loop spans 15 amino acids. The V gene end was trimmed by 5 bases and the J gene end by 5 bases; junction bases not matched to a gene: 8. The germline V gene encodes CDR1 MNHEY and CDR2 SMNVEV (reference sequence). CDR3 sequence (DNA): TGTGCCAGCAGTAAGGAGGACAGGGGGATATATGGCTACACCTTC. Protein sequence: CASSKEDRGIYGYTF.

The gene calls are TRBV30 and TRBJ1-5; D is unclear. This CDR3 is 11 amino acids long. The germline gives CDR1 GTSNPN, CDR2 SVGIG (reference sequence). V lost 7 bases to trimming and J lost 0 bases, with 4 bases between them. The CDR3 DNA reads as TGTGCCTCAGGTAGCAATCAGCCCCAGCATTTT. Translation: CASGSNQPQHF.

V and J are TRBV5-1 and TRBJ2-5, with 8 nucleotides matching TRBD2. CDR1 and CDR2 from the germline V gene are SGHRS and YFSETQ. The CDR3 contains 15 residues. V gave up 4 bases and J gave up 3 bases; unmatched junction bases: 8. The CDR3 DNA reads as TGCGCCAGCAGCCCCCGTACTAGCGGCGAAGAGACCCAGTACTTC. Protein: CASSPRTSGEETQYF.

The chain joins TRBV7-8 to TRBJ2-1; 15 bases match TRBD2. V trimming: 7 bases; J trimming: 8 bases; junction bases outside the gene matches: 9. Germline V lookup: CDR1 SGHVS, CDR2 FQNEAQ. CDR3 length equals 16 residues. CDR3 amino acids: CASKLGLAGGQDEQFF. Here the CDR3 DNA reads TGTGCCAGCAAACTGGGACTAGCGGGAGGACAAGATGAGCAGTTCTTC.

This clone was counted a single time. The chain is built from TRBV7-2 and TRBJ2-7, with TRBD2 identical over 8 bases. Unmatched junction bases numbered 5, after V lost 5 bases and J lost 2 bases. Germline values: CDR1 SGHTA, CDR2 FQGNSA. CDR3 length equals 14 residues. Written as DNA, the CDR3 is TGTGCCAGCAGCGCGACTAGCGTTCCCTACGAGCAGTACTTC. It encodes CASSATSVPYEQYF.

This rearrangement joins TRBV6-6 to TRBJ2-7; D remains unclear. This CDR3 spans 14 amino acids. Germline V CDR1 and CDR2: MNHNY, SVGAGI (reference sequence). V dropped 3 bases and J dropped 2 bases, with 11 bases sitting between them. CDR3 region: CASSYMAATYEQYF. In DNA, the CDR3 is TGTGCCAGCAGTTATATGGCTGCCACCTACGAGCAGTACTTC.

The chain uses TRBV5-8 and TRBJ1-5; D uncertain. This CDR3 has 13 residues. The V and J ends lost 4 bases and 9 bases respectively, with 14 bases between them. CDR1 SGHTS and CDR2 YDEGEE come from the germline V gene. The DNA for the CDR3 is TGTGCCAGCAGCCTCCAGGTGCCTGGGCCCCAGCATTTT. Translation: CASSLQVPGPQHF. The complete variable domain, with remaining parts taken from reference TRBV5-8 and TRBJ1-5, reads EAGVTQSPTHLIKTRGQQATLRCSPISGHTSVYWYQQALGLGLQFLLWYDEGEERNRGNFPPRFSGRQFPNYSSELNVNALELEDSALYLCASSLQVPGPQHFGDGTRLSIL.

The rearrangement joins TRBV27 to TRBJ1-4; D possibly corresponds to TRBD1 (5 bases). The germline CDR1 and CDR2 sequences are MNHEY and SMNVEV (reference sequence). V was trimmed by 7 bases and J by 5 bases, leaving 8 bases between them. There are 12 residues in the CDR3. CDR3 sequence (DNA): TGTGCCAGCATGGGGCCGAATGAAAAACTGTTTTTT. Translated, it gives CASMGPNEKLFF.